This TCR beta chain came from a study of T cell repertoires in cytomegalovirus infection. Overall study: The public TCR beta signatures pointed to both CMV infection and matching HLA type. Findings of the study overall: Based on cumulative public TCR beta family frequency, carriers of CMV plus the relevant HLA were identified.

This clonotype has just a few counts. What it recognizes is unknown. The germline gives CDR1 SQVTM, CDR2 ANQGSEA. The CDR3 contains 13 residues. V lost 5 bases to trimming and J lost 6 bases, with 16 bases between them. One entry per CDR3 protein, called by TCRdb with MiXCR from the reads. Among under 150,000 distinct CDR3 sequences listed, 8% to 9% were seen once. V gene TRBV29-1 combines with J gene TRBJ1-1; a weak D match, TRBD1 (6 bases). Sequenced input: PBMCs. This TCR was sampled from a human donor in good health (CMV status not recorded). Some clones in this sample may be carry-over from other donors' samples. The CDR3 region has the DNA TGCAGCGTTCTGGGGGGCTGGGGGGCTGAAGCTTTCTTT. Amino acid sequence: CSVLGGWGAEAFF.